What follows are 28 T cell receptor beta chains derived from one specimen sequenced in a study of CD8 T cells in Susac syndrome. Reverse transcription of about 0.45 to 1 ug RNA was carried out with random hexamers. TCRdb re-called the immunoSEQ multiplex PCR reads through MiXCR, storing one row per CDR3 protein. The sample holds approximately 200,000 distinct CDR3 sequences, 85% to 95% seen once. Sequencing was carried out using CD4+ T cells from PBMCs. The origin of the receptors is a human donor with multiple sclerosis.

This clonotype has a single count. The chain couples TRBV29-1 to TRBJ2-3; D may be TRBD2 (5 bases). The CDR3 runs to 13 residues. The V gene's germline CDR1 is SQVTM and CDR2 ANQGSEA. Trimming removed 3 bases from V and 1 base from J, with 8 bases in between. For the CDR3, the DNA is TGCAGCGTTGAGTTTAGCGGCACAGATACGCAGTATTTT. It encodes CSVEFSGTDTQYF.

J is TRBJ1-1 and V is TRBV30; possibly TRBD1 for D (5 bases). Germline lookup yields CDR1 GTSNPN and CDR2 SVGIG (reference sequence). This CDR3 has 13 amino acids. V lost 7 bases and J 1 base, leaving 13 bases between the germline ends. The CDR3 loop is CASRGGANTEAFF. DNA of the CDR3: TGTGCCTCCCGTGGAGGGGCGAACACTGAAGCTTTCTTT.

The chain recombines TRBV5-1 with TRBJ2-7; TRBD2 matches 11 bases. The CDR3 spans 15 residues. V lost 4 bases to trimming and J lost 4 bases; unmatched junction nucleotides: 7. Looked up from germline, CDR1 is SGHRS and CDR2 is YFSETQ. The DNA of the CDR3 is TGCGCCAGCAGCCCGGGGACTAGCGGTGGGTACGAGCAGTACTTC. Residues: CASSPGTSGGYEQYF.

The chain recombines TRBV20-1 with TRBJ2-5; 11 bases line up with TRBD2. This CDR3 spans 15 amino acids. V dropped 6 bases and J dropped 5; count of bases not matched to a gene: 11. The germline V gene has CDR1 DFQATT and CDR2 SNEGSKA (reference sequence). The CDR3 region has the DNA TGCAGTGCCGGATCTTTACTAGCGGGGGTTGAGACCCAGTACTTC. This encodes CSAGSLLAGVETQYF.

This clonotype was found once. The CDR3 protein is CSAKTLVNEQYF. The CDR3 bases are TGCAGTGCTAAGACCCTGGTCAACGAGCAGTACTTC. The genes are TRBV20-1 and TRBJ2-7; D call uncertain. CDR1 is DFQATT and CDR2 is SNEGSKA in the germline V gene (reference sequence). Trimming removed 4 bases at V and 5 bases at J, with 12 bases between. The length of the CDR3 is 12 residues.

The chain employs TRBV7-9 and TRBJ2-1, with D possibly being TRBD2 (6 bases). The CDR3 totals 17 residues. Germline CDR1 SEHNR, CDR2 FQNEAQ (reference sequence). V lost 5 bases, J lost 4 bases, and 21 bases lay in between. The CDR3 coding sequence is TGTGCCAGCAGCCAGCCACCCGGGACTGGAATTTACAATGAGCAGTTCTTC. Its translation: CASSQPPGTGIYNEQFF.

The gene calls are TRBV28 and TRBJ2-1, with 10 bases that match TRBD2. After removal of 3 bases from V and 4 bases from J, the junction contained 3 bases not matched to a gene. Per the germline V gene, CDR1 is MDHEN and CDR2 is SYDVKM. CDR3 length equals 15 residues. The CDR3 spells CASSFPSGGYNEQFF. In DNA form, the CDR3 reads TGTGCCAGCAGTTTTCCTAGCGGGGGTTACAATGAGCAGTTCTTC.

The J gene is TRBJ1-2, the V gene TRBV7-2, with 10 bases fitting TRBD1. The trim removed 1 base at V and 6 bases at J, leaving 11 bases unmatched. The length of the CDR3 is 17 residues. CDR1 and CDR2 from the germline V gene are SGHTA and FQGNSA. The CDR3 nucleotides are TGTGCCAGCAGCTTAGTAGGAGGGGACAGGGGTCGGGATGGCTACACCTTC. Its translation: CASSLVGGDRGRDGYTF.

In DNA form, the CDR3 reads TGTGCCAGTAGACCGGTGGGTCAGCCCCAGCATTTT. Residues: CASRPVGQPQHF. The chain carries TRBV19 and TRBJ1-5, with D hard to call. Germline V lookup: CDR1 LNHDA, CDR2 SQIVND (reference sequence). V lost 6 bases and J 6 bases, leaving 9 bases between the germline ends. The CDR3 runs 12 residues.

The chain has TRBV20-1 and TRBJ2-1; D is perhaps TRBD2 (7 bases). Trimming removed 1 base from V and 4 bases from J, with 26 bases in between. The CDR3 is made up of 19 amino acids. In germline, CDR1 is DFQATT, CDR2 SNEGSKA (reference sequence). The CDR3 here is CSARALSAGASSGYNEQFF. The CDR3 DNA follows: TGCAGTGCTAGAGCTCTTAGTGCGGGGGCTTCCTCGGGATACAATGAGCAGTTCTTC.

V gene TRBV29-1 combines with J gene TRBJ2-3, with a tentative D call TRBD1 (6 bases). Trimming pared 5 bases from V and 0 bases from J, leaving 15 bases between. The germline gives CDR1 SQVTM, CDR2 ANQGSEA. CDR3 length equals 15 residues. The CDR3 protein is CSVLGGTTSTDTQYF. DNA of the CDR3: TGCAGCGTTTTAGGGGGAACAACTAGCACAGATACGCAGTATTTT.

The chain uses TRBV6-1 and TRBJ1-6, with TRBD1 matching 7 bases. After removal of 6 bases from V and 6 bases from J, the junction contained 11 bases not matched to a gene. The CDR3 is made up of 16 amino acids. Germline values: CDR1 MNHNS, CDR2 SASEGT. The CDR3, as DNA: TGTGCCAGCAGGGCGGGGACAGCAGACCTTAATTCACCCCTCCACTTT. This encodes CASRAGTADLNSPLHF.

This chain connects TRBV6-5 to TRBJ2-3; D not resolved. Germline V gives CDR1 MNHEY, CDR2 SVGAGI. The CDR3 contains 14 residues. Trimming stripped 2 bases from V and 2 bases from J, with 8 bases between. The CDR3 loop is CASSYGMVTDTQYF. DNA of the CDR3: TGTGCCAGCAGTTACGGCATGGTCACAGATACGCAGTATTTT.

The chain combines TRBV12-3 or TRBV12-4 with TRBJ2-1, with 8 bases that match TRBD1. CDR3 length: 12 amino acids. Unmatched junction bases numbered 4, after V lost 10 bases and J lost 5 bases. As DNA, the CDR3 is TGTGCCACCCGGGACAGGCACAATGAGCAGTTCTTC. Protein: CATRDRHNEQFF.

The chain recombines TRBV5-4 with TRBJ1-2; D is ambiguous. V lost 2 bases and J lost 6, with 11 bases in between. Germline lookup yields CDR1 SGHNT and CDR2 YYREEE (reference sequence). The CDR3 runs 13 residues. The CDR3 loop reads CASSLVTENGYTF. The CDR3 DNA follows: TGTGCCAGCAGCTTAGTTACAGAAAATGGCTACACCTTC.

This clonotype was seen just once. This chain joins TRBV11-2 and TRBJ1-1; perhaps TRBD1 as D (5 bases). Germline values: CDR1 SGHAT, CDR2 FQNNGV. With 4 bases removed from V and 5 bases from J, the gap between germline ends came to 14 bases. The CDR3 is made up of 14 amino acids. CDR3 amino acids: CASSWEGVGTEAFF. The CDR3 region has the DNA TGTGCCAGCAGCTGGGAAGGGGTAGGGACTGAAGCTTTCTTT. The full variable domain, its missing parts supplied by reference TRBV11-2 and TRBJ1-1, is EAGVAQSPRYKIIEKRQSVAFWCNPISGHATLYWYQQILGQGPKLLIQFQNNGVVDDSQLPKDRFSAERLKGVDSTLKIQPAKLEDSAVYLCASSWEGVGTEAFFGQGTRLTVV.

In its sample, this clonotype was seen once. J is TRBJ2-2 and V is TRBV7-3, with D perhaps TRBD1 (6 bases). Germline-derived CDR1 and CDR2 are SGHTA and FQGTGA. This CDR3 is 15 amino acids long. V dropped 4 bases and J dropped 5 bases, with 14 bases sitting between them. The CDR3 is CASSSDRPGTGELFF. In nucleotides, the CDR3 is TGTGCCAGCAGCTCCGACAGGCCGGGGACCGGGGAGCTGTTTTTT.

This chain's CDR3 is CASRRTRDHEQYF. The DNA of the CDR3 is TGTGCCAGCAGGCGGACCCGGGACCACGAGCAGTACTTC. The chain links TRBV2 to TRBJ2-7; D may correspond to TRBD1 or TRBD2 (5 bases each). This CDR3 region has 13 residues. Trimming pared 6 bases from V and 5 bases from J, leaving 14 bases between. The germline V gene has CDR1 SNHLY and CDR2 FYNNEI.

The genes are TRBV6-1 and TRBJ1-2; D uncertain. V dropped 4 bases and J dropped 4 bases, with 10 bases sitting between them. Germline V gene lookup returns CDR1 MNHNS and CDR2 SASEGT. CDR3 size: 13 residues. This CDR3 is CASSVQEGYGYTF. The DNA for the CDR3 is TGTGCCAGCAGTGTTCAGGAAGGCTATGGCTACACCTTC.

This clonotype was counted a single time. The chain is built from TRBV6-5 and TRBJ2-7, with D perhaps TRBD1 (6 bases). Germline V lookup: CDR1 MNHEY, CDR2 SVGAGI. Trimming took 6 bases from V and 3 from J, leaving 15 bases between them. CDR3 size: 14 residues. CDR3 sequence: CASSRNRELYEQYF. The CDR3 bases are TGTGCCAGCAGCCGAAACAGGGAACTCTACGAGCAGTACTTC.

The gene calls are TRBV6-1 and TRBJ2-1; TRBD2 aligns across 7 bases. Germline V gene sequence: CDR1 MNHNS, CDR2 SASEGT. The CDR3 is made up of 19 amino acids. V shed 6 bases, J shed 0 bases, and the junction held 17 bases outside the gene matches. The CDR3 DNA is TGTGCCAGCAGCAACTTCGCTAGCGGAGCTTATAGCTCCTACAATGAGCAGTTCTTC. Encoded protein: CASSNFASGAYSSYNEQFF.

The chain joins TRBV3-1 to TRBJ1-1, with D maybe TRBD1 (5 bases). Deletions cut 3 bases from V and 4 bases from J, with 9 bases between. The CDR3 has 13 amino acids. Germline values: CDR1 LGHDT, CDR2 YNNKEL (reference sequence). The CDR3 DNA sequence: TGTGCCAGCAGCCATGGGACTATCACTGAAGCTTTCTTT. It encodes CASSHGTITEAFF.

V usage is TRBV3-1 and J usage is TRBJ2-2, with D perhaps TRBD1 or TRBD2 (5 bases each). The V end lost 8 bases, the J end lost 6 bases, and 22 bases lay between the germline ends. Germline values: CDR1 LGHDT, CDR2 YNNKEL (reference sequence). The length of the CDR3 is 16 residues. CDR3 sequence: CASGHGGAYSAGELFF. The CDR3 bases are TGTGCCAGCGGACACGGTGGGGCCTATAGCGCCGGGGAGCTGTTTTTT.

The chain links TRBV20-1 to TRBJ2-5; 10 bases are a match to TRBD2. The CDR3 is 15 residues long. Germline values: CDR1 DFQATT, CDR2 SNEGSKA (reference sequence). Trimming took 0 bases from V and 4 from J; bases not matched to a gene: 5. CDR3 protein: CSARDGLAARETQYF. CDR3 bases: TGCAGTGCTAGAGACGGACTAGCGGCCAGAGAGACCCAGTACTTC.

The chain joins TRBV29-1 to TRBJ1-2, with a tentative D call TRBD1 (6 bases). The CDR3 is made up of 11 amino acids. CDR1 is SQVTM and CDR2 is ANQGSEA in the germline V gene. The V end lost 3 bases, the J end lost 5 bases, and 7 bases lay between the germline ends. The CDR3 loop is CSVDTGYGYTF. In nucleotides, the CDR3 is TGCAGCGTTGACACAGGGTATGGCTACACCTTC.

This clonotype occurred once. This chain links TRBV30 with TRBJ1-6, with 9 bases lining up with TRBD1. Germline V gene data show CDR1 as GTSNPN and CDR2 as SVGIG (reference sequence). The CDR3 totals 15 residues. V trimming: 0 bases; J trimming: 10 bases; junction bases outside the gene matches: 7. CDR3 in DNA: TGTGCCTGGAGTGTACGGGGACAGGGTGGCTCACCCCTCCACTTT. Translated: CAWSVRGQGGSPLHF. Full variable domain (rest looked up from reference TRBV30 and TRBJ1-6): SQTIHQWPATLVQPVGSPLSLECTVEGTSNPNLYWYRQAAGRGLQLLFYSVGIGQISSEVPQNLSASRPQDRQFILSSKKLLLSDSGFYLCAWSVRGQGGSPLHFGNGTRLTVT.

The rearrangement joins TRBV30 to TRBJ2-1; maybe TRBD1 (6 bases). The V end lost 4 bases, the J end lost 4 bases, and 11 bases lay between the germline ends. The CDR3 spans 13 residues. Germline V lookup: CDR1 GTSNPN, CDR2 SVGIG (reference sequence). The CDR3 loop reads CAWIRDTYNEQFF. CDR3 sequence (DNA): TGTGCCTGGATCCGGGACACATACAATGAGCAGTTCTTC.

The J gene is TRBJ2-1, the V gene TRBV5-1; 10 bases align to TRBD1. After removal of 5 bases from V and 6 bases from J, the junction contained 8 bases not matched to a gene. The germline CDR1 and CDR2 sequences are SGHRS and YFSETQ. The CDR3 spans 15 residues. CDR3 protein: CASRIGQGVFNEQFF. CDR3 in DNA: TGCGCCAGCAGAATTGGACAGGGGGTGTTCAATGAGCAGTTCTTC.